The rows below give T cell receptor beta chains drawn from one sample of a study of blood T cell repertoires in COVID-19. Assay: immunoSEQ multiplex PCR; the TCRdb copy retains only in-frame clones and omits some. Among about 210,000 clones listed, around nine tenths were seen once. Sequencing was done on a sample of peripheral blood. These receptors originate from a woman aged 40-49 years with acute or convalescent COVID-19. CDR3s include the opening cysteine and the closing phenylalanine or tryptophan. D genes are given only for firm matches. Where a row states a size, it is once, few, many or the class of an expanded clone; other rows omit it.

TRBJ1-6 TRBV5-1 13 - - TGCGCCAGCAGCTTGAAGGGGGACTCACCCCTCCACTTT CASSLKGDSPLHF
TRBJ1-6 TRBV11-2 13 - once TGTGCCAGCAGCACCCGGGGGAATTCACCCCTCCACTTT CASSTRGNSPLHF
TRBJ2-1 TRBV6-2/TRBV6-3 15 TRBD1 - TGTGCCAGCAGTTACTCGGGGACAGGGCTGGTTGAGCAGTTCTTC CASSYSGTGLVEQFF
TRBJ1-1 TRBV30 14 TRBD1 - TGTGCCTGGAGGGGAACCGGGACAGGAGGGGAAGCTTTCTTT CAWRGTGTGGEAFF
TRBJ1-5 TRBV7-8 13 - - TGTGCCAGCAGCTTGGGGGGTCGGCAGCCCCAGCATTTT CASSLGGRQPQHF
TRBJ1-6 TRBV2 14 TRBD1 - TGTGCCAGCAGTGCGGGACAGGGGAATTCACCCCTCCACTTT CASSAGQGNSPLHF
TRBJ2-4 TRBV19 15 TRBD1 - TGTGCCAGTAGTATCACCCAGACAGGGTTCGACATTCAGTACTTC CASSITQTGFDIQYF
TRBJ1-5 TRBV15 18 - - TGTGCCACCAGCAGAGACTTAGGTCACACTACCATAGATCAGCCCCAGCATTTT CATSRDLGHTTIDQPQHF
TRBJ2-2 TRBV6-5 15 - - TGTGCCAGCAGTTGGGGCCGACGGAACACCGGGGAGCTGTTTTTT CASSWGRRNTGELFF
TRBJ1-2 TRBV7-6 19 - once TGTGCCAGCAGTCCCACTATTACCCCGATCCCCGGGTCCAATTCCGGCTACACCTTC CASSPTITPIPGSNSGYTF
TRBJ1-6 TRBV25-1 15 - - TGTGCCAGCAGTGGCAGGGGATGGTACGGCTCACCCCTCCACTTT CASSGRGWYGSPLHF
TRBJ2-5 TRBV10-1 16 - - TGCGCCAGCAGCGTCCACCATTACAGCAGCCAAGAGACCCAGTACTTC CASSVHHYSSQETQYF
TRBJ1-2 TRBV7-9 14 - - TGTGCCAGCAGCTTAGCGCCTACAGGGAGTGGCTACACCTTC CASSLAPTGSGYTF
TRBJ2-6 TRBV15 17 TRBD1 - TGTGCCACCAGCAGAGGAGACACAGGGGACGGGGCCAACGTCCTGACTTTC CATSRGDTGDGANVLTF
TRBJ1-6 TRBV9 15 - few TGTGCCAGCAGCGTAGGGACACTGAATAATTCACCCCTCCACTTT CASSVGTLNNSPLHF
TRBJ2-3 TRBV7-2 16 TRBD2 - TGTGCCAGCAGCTACCTAGCGGGGGGGCGTACAGATACGCAGTATTTT CASSYLAGGRTDTQYF
TRBJ1-1 TRBV14 14 - - TGTGCCAGCAGCCTCACACCGTTGAACACTGAAGCTTTCTTT CASSLTPLNTEAFF
TRBJ1-5 TRBV9 16 - - TGTGCCAGCAGCGTAGGTTATGCCGCGGGAGGTCAGCCCCAGCATTTT CASSVGYAAGGQPQHF
TRBJ2-3 TRBV12-3/TRBV12-4 11 - - TGTGCCAGCGGTAGATCAGATACGCAGTATTTT CASGRSDTQYF
TRBJ1-5 TRBV3-1/TRBV3-2 17 - once TGTGCCAGCAGCCAAGATGGCGAGGGCCTAGGCAATCAGCCCCAGCATTTT CASSQDGEGLGNQPQHF
TRBJ1-1 TRBV19 11 - - TGTGCCAGTAGTATAGCAGGGGAAGCTTTCTTT CASSIAGEAFF
TRBJ1-4 TRBV5-1 14 - once TGCGCCAGCAGAAGAGGGCCGTCTAATGAAAAACTGTTTTTT CASRRGPSNEKLFF
TRBJ1-2 TRBV6-5 12 - - TGTGCTGGATCCGGGAACAACTATGGCTACACCTTC CAGSGNNYGYTF
TRBJ1-2 TRBV6-5 14 TRBD1 - TGTGCCAGCAGTTTTCAGGGGGCGGGCTATGGCTACACCTTC CASSFQGAGYGYTF
TRBJ1-2 TRBV19 12 TRBD1 once TGTGCCAGTAGTTTGGGACAGGGAGGCTACACCTTC CASSLGQGGYTF
TRBJ1-3 TRBV5-1 16 - - TGCGCCAGCAGCTTGGCCCCCCAGGGGACCGGAAACACCATATATTTT CASSLAPQGTGNTIYF
TRBJ2-5 TRBV4-1 14 - once TGCGCCAGCAGCCAAGTGGGTGGCGGGGAGACCCAGTACTTC CASSQVGGGETQYF
TRBJ2-5 TRBV5-6 19 - - TGTGCCAGCAGAATTATGACAGAAATAGATTATATGTACCAAGAGACCCAGTACTTC CASRIMTEIDYMYQETQYF
TRBJ1-1 TRBV19 15 - - TGTGCCAGTACCAAAACCCCCGAGGGGAACACTGAAGCTTTCTTT CASTKTPEGNTEAFF
TRBJ1-1 TRBV5-6 13 - - TGTGCCAGCAGCTCGACAGTGAACACTGAAGCTTTCTTT CASSSTVNTEAFF
TRBJ2-5 TRBV18 13 - - TGTGCCAGCTCACCAGGCCAGCAAGAGACCCAGTACTTC CASSPGQQETQYF
TRBJ2-3 TRBV4-1 19 TRBD2 - TGCGCCAGCAGCCAAGTCCCCCCCCGACTAGCGGGGGGGCAGGAGACGCAGTATTTT CASSQVPPRLAGGQETQYF
TRBJ2-1 TRBV7-9 17 TRBD2 - TGTGCCAGCAGCTCCAAACTAGCGGGGGAGGATTACAATGAGCAGTTCTTC CASSSKLAGEDYNEQFF
TRBJ1-1 TRBV6-5 15 TRBD1 - TGTGCCAGCAGTCAACACTCCCGACAGGGTCTGTCAGCTTTCTTT CASSQHSRQGLSAFF
TRBJ2-1 TRBV7-7 13 TRBD2 - TGTGCCAGCAGCTTAACGGGGGGTACTGAGCAGTTCTTC CASSLTGGTEQFF
TRBJ2-5 TRBV20-1 12 - - TGCAGTGCTAGTTTGCGTAAAGAGACCCAGTACTTC CSASLRKETQYF
TRBJ1-2 TRBV10-3 14 TRBD1 - TGTGCCATCACACCGGGACAGTCTAACTATGGCTACACCTTC CAITPGQSNYGYTF
TRBJ1-2 TRBV19 14 TRBD1 - TGTGCCAGTACCGGGACAGGGATGGGCTATGGCTACACCTTC CASTGTGMGYGYTF
TRBJ2-3 TRBV5-6 17 TRBD1 - TGTGCCAGCAGCTTGGGGGCGACAGGGATTAGCACAGATACGCAGTATTTT CASSLGATGISTDTQYF
TRBJ1-1 TRBV27 15 TRBD1 - TGTGCCAGCAGTTCAGTAAGGGGGCAGGAGACTGAAGCTTTCTTT CASSSVRGQETEAFF